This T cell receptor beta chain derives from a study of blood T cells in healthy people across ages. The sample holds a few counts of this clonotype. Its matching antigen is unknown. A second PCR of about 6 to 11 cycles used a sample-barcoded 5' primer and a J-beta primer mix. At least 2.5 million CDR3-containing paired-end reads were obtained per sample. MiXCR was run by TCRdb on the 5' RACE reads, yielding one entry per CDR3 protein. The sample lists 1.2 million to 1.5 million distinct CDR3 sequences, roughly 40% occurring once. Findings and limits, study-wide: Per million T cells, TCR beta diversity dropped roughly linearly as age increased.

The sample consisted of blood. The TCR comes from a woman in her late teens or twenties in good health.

The chain's CDR3 is CASSYGLAGSTDTQYF. The CDR3 region has the DNA TGCGCCAGCAGTTACGGACTAGCGGGTAGCACAGATACGCAGTATTTT. J is TRBJ2-3 and V is TRBV5-1; TRBD2 matches at 11 bases. The CDR3 is made up of 16 amino acids. CDR1 is SGHRS and CDR2 is YFSETQ in the germline V gene. V lost 5 bases, J lost 0 bases, and 5 bases stayed unmatched.